This passage covers 4 T cell receptor beta chains from one sample sequenced in a study of blood T cell repertoires in COVID-19. Only in-frame clones appear in the TCRdb table, and some are missing; sequencing was by immunoSEQ multiplex PCR. The table has hundreds of thousands of clones, 89% seen once; the top ten hold over 0.7%. Source material: peripheral blood. All receptors derive from a man aged 18 to 35 with COVID-19, enrolled during active disease.

The genes are TRBV29-1 and TRBJ1-1; 10 bases are a match to TRBD1. CDR1 SQVTM and CDR2 ANQGSEA come from the germline V gene. This CDR3 spans 21 amino acids. The V gene end was trimmed by 8 bases and the J gene end by 3 bases; junction bases not matched to a gene: 30. The CDR3 sequence is CSFRRRGVGTGVLCYDTEAFF. The CDR3 DNA reads TGCAGCTTTCGCCGGCGCGGGGTCGGGACAGGGGTTTTGTGCTACGACACTGAAGCTTTCTTT.

CDR3: CASSLGPYNEQFF. In DNA form, the CDR3 reads TGTGCCAGCAGTCTGGGGCCCTACAATGAGCAGTTCTTC. This chain connects TRBV7-2 to TRBJ2-1, with D possibly being TRBD1 (5 bases). The CDR3 is made up of 13 amino acids. Deletions cut 6 bases from V and 2 bases from J, with 8 bases between. The germline gives CDR1 SGHTA, CDR2 FQGNSA.

This clone came up a few times. The J gene is TRBJ1-1, the V gene TRBV7-8; 8 positions agree with TRBD1. The CDR3 covers 15 residues. The germline V gene encodes CDR1 SGHVS and CDR2 FQNEAQ. With 2 bases clipped from V and 6 bases from J, the junction kept 8 bases outside the gene matches. The CDR3 region has the DNA TGTGCCAGCAGCTTACACGGACAGGGTCGGGCTGAAGCTTTCTTT. Translation gives CASSLHGQGRAEAFF. The entire variable domain, with the rest obtained from reference TRBV7-8 and TRBJ1-1, is as follows: GAGVSQSPRYKVAKRGQDVALRCDPISGHVSLFWYQQALGQGPEFLTYFQNEAQLDKSGLPSDRFFAERPEGSVSTLKIQRTQQEDSAVYLCASSLHGQGRAEAFFGQGTRLTVV.

The rearrangement uses TRBV7-9 and TRBJ2-7; 7 positions agree with TRBD2. Trimming at V came to 5 bases and at J to 3 bases, leaving 10 bases not matched to a gene. Germline loops: CDR1 SEHNR, CDR2 FQNEAQ (reference sequence). The CDR3 runs 15 residues. The CDR3 DNA is TGTGCCAGCAGCCGCGAGGGCGGGGGATTCTACGAGCAGTACTTC. Translated: CASSREGGGFYEQYF.